These T cell receptor beta chains were read from a single sample in a study of T cells in Graves' hyperthyroidism and ophthalmopathy. TCRdb ran MiXCR on the multiplex PCR reads and lists one entry per CDR3 protein. The repertoire holds 250,000 to 300,000 distinct CDR3 sequences, roughly 18% seen once, with approximately 37% in the top ten. Sequencing used blood. The receptors were gathered from a man aged 50 to 60 with Graves' ophthalmopathy. Each CDR3 is given with its conserved first and last residue. Fields, in order: J gene, clone size, V gene, D gene, CDR3 protein, CDR3 DNA. D genes are given only for firm matches. Only part of the rows carry a size: once, few, many, or a class if the clone is expanded.

TRBJ2-7,many,TRBV18,NA,CASSVGTAGYEQYF,TGTGCCAGCTCAGTAGGGACGGCAGGCTACGAGCAGTACTTC
TRBJ2-5,few,TRBV20-1,NA,CSAPGLTPKETQYF,TGCAGTGCTCCTGGACTGACACCTAAAGAGACCCAGTACTTC
TRBJ2-3,NA,TRBV2,TRBD2,CASLAGGSDTQYF,TGTGCCAGCCTAGCGGGAGGGTCGGATACGCAGTATTTT
TRBJ1-5,NA,TRBV6-2/TRBV6-3,NA,CASSYRDGNQPQHF,TGTGCCAGCAGTTACAGGGACGGCAATCAGCCCCAGCATTTT
TRBJ1-5,few,TRBV20-1,NA,CSASTLGTDSNQPQHF,TGCAGTGCTAGTACTCTGGGGACGGATAGCAATCAGCCCCAGCATTTT
TRBJ1-1,NA,TRBV7-8,NA,CASSKGQMNTEAFF,TGTGCCAGCAGCAAAGGGCAGATGAACACTGAAGCTTTCTTT
TRBJ2-7,many,TRBV11-2,TRBD1,CASSLAWDRARKQYF,TGTGCCAGCAGCTTAGCCTGGGACAGGGCTCGGAAGCAGTACTTC
TRBJ1-1,few,TRBV7-9,NA,CASRMVTTEAFF,TGTGCCAGCAGGATGGTGACCACTGAAGCTTTCTTT
TRBJ1-1,many,TRBV11-2,NA,CASSPRGELNTEAFF,TGTGCCAGCAGCCCGCGGGGGGAATTGAACACTGAAGCTTTCTTT
TRBJ2-7,many,TRBV20-1,TRBD2,CSAIYGGVYEQYF,TGCAGTGCTATATACGGGGGGGTTTACGAGCAGTACTTC
TRBJ2-7,few,TRBV28,TRBD2,CASSFPAGAGEQYF,TGTGCCAGCAGTTTCCCAGCGGGAGCAGGCGAGCAGTACTTC
TRBJ2-7,many,TRBV20-1,TRBD2,CSVIRGEGYYEQYF,TGCAGTGTTATCCGGGGGGAGGGATACTACGAGCAGTACTTC
TRBJ2-3,many,TRBV7-3,NA,CASSFAFLDTQYF,TGTGCCAGCAGCTTTGCCTTCTTGGATACGCAGTATTTT
TRBJ2-1,NA,TRBV11-3,NA,CASSLEGSTGNEQFF,TGTGCCAGCAGCTTAGAGGGTAGCACCGGCAATGAGCAGTTCTTC
TRBJ2-3,many,TRBV28,NA,CASSLSGRRRADTQYF,TGTGCCAGCAGTTTGTCAGGGCGACGTCGGGCAGATACGCAGTATTTT
TRBJ2-3,NA,TRBV11-2,NA,CASSLDRRTDTQYF,TGTGCCAGCAGCTTAGACAGACGCACAGATACGCAGTATTTT
TRBJ1-4,few,TRBV18,TRBD1,CASSPDRVTTNEKLFF,TGTGCCAGCTCACCGGACAGGGTTACAACTAATGAAAAACTGTTTTTT
TRBJ2-7,many,TRBV20-1,NA,CSGRQDAYEQYF,TGCAGTGGGCGGCAGGATGCCTACGAGCAGTACTTC
TRBJ2-7,many,TRBV3-1,TRBD1,CASSQVNRGGEQYF,TGTGCCAGCAGCCAAGTAAACAGGGGTGGAGAGCAGTACTTC
TRBJ2-7,many,TRBV28,NA,CASSLWDSGASYEQYF,TGTGCCAGCAGTTTATGGGACAGCGGAGCCTCCTACGAGCAGTACTTC
TRBJ1-1,many,TRBV28,NA,CASTPTGRAFSEAFF,TGTGCCAGCACCCCAACAGGCAGGGCATTCAGTGAAGCTTTCTTT
TRBJ2-7,NA,TRBV20-1,TRBD1,CSARDELGTANYEQYF,TGCAGTGCTAGAGACGAACTGGGGACAGCGAACTACGAGCAGTACTTC
TRBJ1-1,few,TRBV6-6,NA,CASSYEGWNTEAFF,TGTGCCAGCAGTTACGAGGGATGGAACACTGAAGCTTTCTTT
TRBJ1-1,many,TRBV28,NA,CASSRERENTEAFF,TGTGCCAGCAGTAGGGAGAGGGAGAACACTGAAGCTTTCTTT
TRBJ2-5,few,TRBV10-2,NA,CASSVTPQETQYF,TGCGCCAGCAGTGTAACACCACAAGAGACCCAGTACTTC
TRBJ1-1,many,TRBV18,NA,CASSPVPSTEAFF,TGTGCCAGCTCACCAGTCCCCAGTACTGAAGCTTTCTTT
TRBJ2-5,NA,TRBV30,NA,CAWSVIGSGTQYF,TGTGCCTGGAGTGTAATAGGGAGTGGGACCCAGTACTTC
TRBJ2-3,many,TRBV5-1,TRBD1,CASSIEPGQGTDTQYF,TGCGCCAGCAGCATCGAACCGGGACAGGGAACAGATACGCAGTATTTT
TRBJ1-2,few,TRBV12-5,NA,CASGSLTNGYTF,TGTGCTAGTGGTTCCCTAACTAATGGCTACACCTTC
TRBJ1-1,NA,TRBV15,TRBD1,CATSPRTGSRNTEAFF,TGTGCCACCAGCCCGAGGACAGGGTCTAGGAACACTGAAGCTTTCTTT
TRBJ2-2,NA,TRBV6-5,NA,CASSYSPTNTGELFF,TGTGCCAGCAGTTACTCCCCTACGAACACCGGGGAGCTGTTTTTT
TRBJ2-1,many,TRBV30,NA,CAWRSSGSYNEQFF,TGTGCCTGGCGCAGTTCGGGATCCTACAATGAGCAGTTCTTC
TRBJ1-2,NA,TRBV24-1,NA,CATSGDVRGGYTF,TGTGCCACCAGTGGGGACGTACGAGGTGGCTACACCTTC
TRBJ2-2,NA,TRBV7-2,NA,CASSLNTVLHTGELFF,TGTGCCAGCAGCTTAAATACGGTCCTCCACACCGGGGAGCTGTTTTTT
TRBJ2-5,many,TRBV20-1,TRBD2,CSASRGSQGGTQYF,TGCAGTGCTAGTCGCGGGAGTCAAGGAGGGACCCAGTACTTC
TRBJ2-4,NA,TRBV13,TRBD1,CASRTGGTKNIQYF,TGTGCCAGCAGGACAGGGGGTACCAAAAACATTCAGTACTTC
TRBJ1-6,many,TRBV20-1,NA,CSAREYDGSPLHF,TGCAGTGCTAGAGAATACGACGGGTCACCCCTCCACTTT
TRBJ2-1,many,TRBV7-3,TRBD2,CASSFGGGSYNEQFF,TGTGCCAGCAGCTTCGGCGGGGGCTCCTACAATGAGCAGTTCTTC
TRBJ2-7,few,TRBV7-3,TRBD2,CASSTGGAGGGYEQYF,TGTGCCAGCAGCACTGGGGGGGCGGGAGGAGGCTACGAGCAGTACTTC
TRBJ2-7,NA,TRBV28,NA,CASRSTFYEQYF,TGTGCCAGCAGGTCTACTTTCTACGAGCAGTACTTC
TRBJ2-5,few,TRBV29-1,TRBD2,CSVHSGRLGETQYF,TGCAGCGTACATAGCGGGAGGCTAGGGGAGACCCAGTACTTC
TRBJ2-3,few,TRBV7-3,NA,CASSLSRVSDTQYF,TGTGCCAGCAGCTTAAGTAGAGTGTCGGATACGCAGTATTTT
TRBJ1-2,many,TRBV12-3/TRBV12-4,NA,CASSFPGLEYGYTF,TGTGCCAGCAGTTTTCCCGGTCTTGAATATGGCTACACCTTC
TRBJ2-1,many,TRBV18,NA,CASSPRDNEQFF,TGTGCCAGCTCACCAAGAGACAATGAGCAGTTCTTC
TRBJ1-6,few,TRBV28,TRBD1,CASSLLGQGYSPLHF,TGTGCCAGCAGTTTGTTGGGACAGGGTTATTCACCCCTCCACTTT
TRBJ2-3,many,TRBV2,TRBD2,CASNRREGSTDTQYF,TGTGCCAGCAACCGGCGGGAGGGAAGCACAGATACGCAGTATTTT
TRBJ2-1,many,TRBV7-9,TRBD2,CASSPPLGLAGYNEQFF,TGTGCCAGCAGCCCACCCCTCGGACTAGCGGGATACAATGAGCAGTTCTTC
TRBJ2-1,few,TRBV27,TRBD2,CASTRLAGVGGHNEQFF,TGTGCCAGCACTAGACTAGCGGGAGTCGGGGGGCACAATGAGCAGTTCTTC
TRBJ2-7,many,TRBV27,NA,CASSPLGGPSSYEQYF,TGTGCCAGCAGTCCCCTAGGAGGACCAAGCTCCTACGAGCAGTACTTC
TRBJ2-5,few,TRBV20-1,TRBD2,CSVGEGQSETQYF,TGCAGTGTTGGGGAGGGCCAGTCAGAGACCCAGTACTTC
TRBJ2-3,NA,TRBV5-6,TRBD2,CASSITSGSGPISTDTQYF,TGTGCCAGCAGCATCACTAGCGGGAGCGGTCCGATTAGCACAGATACGCAGTATTTT
TRBJ1-3,few,TRBV19,NA,CASSPTHSSGNTIYF,TGTGCCAGTAGTCCGACTCACAGCTCTGGAAACACCATATATTTT
TRBJ2-1,NA,TRBV19,NA,CASRAELSYNEQFF,TGTGCCAGCCGCGCGGAATTGTCCTACAATGAGCAGTTCTTC